The rows below give T cell receptor beta chains drawn from one sample of a study of T cells in Graves' hyperthyroidism and ophthalmopathy. From the multiplex PCR reads, TCRdb called clonotypes with MiXCR, one entry per CDR3 protein. The sample records hundreds of thousands of distinct CDR3 sequences, over 15% being singletons. Sequences were obtained from blood. All receptors derive from a woman aged 18-35 years with Graves' hyperthyroidism. Each CDR3 is given with its conserved first and last residue. The D gene is left open where the match is weak. Size is omitted from some rows. Given values are once, few, many or a class for expanded clones.

cdr3_nt: TGTGCCAGCCGGATTGGGACTAGCCCAACCTACGAGCAGTACTTC; cdr3_aa: CASRIGTSPTYEQYF; clone_size: many; d_call: TRBD2; v_call: TRBV2; j_call: TRBJ2-7
cdr3_nt: TGTGCCAGCTCCGAATTGAACACCGGGGAGCTGTTTTTT; cdr3_aa: CASSELNTGELFF; clone_size: NA; d_call: NA; v_call: TRBV18; j_call: TRBJ2-2
cdr3_nt: TGTGCCAGCAGTGACGGGAGGAAGAGGGGCAATGAGCAGTTCTTC; cdr3_aa: CASSDGRKRGNEQFF; clone_size: many; d_call: TRBD2; v_call: TRBV2; j_call: TRBJ2-1
cdr3_nt: TGCGCCAGCAGCCAGAGACCGGGACAGGGACAACATGGCTACACCTTC; cdr3_aa: CASSQRPGQGQHGYTF; clone_size: NA; d_call: TRBD1; v_call: TRBV4-3; j_call: TRBJ1-2
cdr3_nt: TGTGCCAGCAGCTGGGCTGGACAGGGGCATCAGCCCCAGCATTTT; cdr3_aa: CASSWAGQGHQPQHF; clone_size: many; d_call: TRBD1; v_call: TRBV7-2; j_call: TRBJ1-5
cdr3_nt: TGTGCCAGCAGTTTCATGGGGGGGGCTGGTTCACCCCTCCACTTT; cdr3_aa: CASSFMGGAGSPLHF; clone_size: NA; d_call: NA; v_call: TRBV12-3/TRBV12-4; j_call: TRBJ1-6
cdr3_nt: TGTGCCAGCAGTTTAGGGATAGCGGGAACCACTGGGACTAGCTCCTACAATGAGCAGTTCTTC; cdr3_aa: CASSLGIAGTTGTSSYNEQFF; clone_size: few; d_call: TRBD2; v_call: TRBV27; j_call: TRBJ2-1
cdr3_nt: TGTGCCAGCTATTCGACAGGGTGGACTGAAGCTTTCTTT; cdr3_aa: CASYSTGWTEAFF; clone_size: many; d_call: TRBD1; v_call: TRBV12-3/TRBV12-4; j_call: TRBJ1-1
cdr3_nt: TGCAGTGCCAGTAGCGGGGGGGATTACAATGAGCAGTTCTTC; cdr3_aa: CSASSGGDYNEQFF; clone_size: many; d_call: TRBD2; v_call: TRBV20-1; j_call: TRBJ2-1
cdr3_nt: TGCAGTGCGTTCTACGGGGAGCTGTTTTTT; cdr3_aa: CSAFYGELFF; clone_size: NA; d_call: NA; v_call: TRBV20-1; j_call: TRBJ2-2
cdr3_nt: TGTGCCAGCAGCCCCCAGTTTGAAGAGGGCTACGAGCAGTACTTC; cdr3_aa: CASSPQFEEGYEQYF; clone_size: NA; d_call: NA; v_call: TRBV7-2; j_call: TRBJ2-7
cdr3_nt: TGTGCCAGCAGCCATGGTACAGGGGGGAACACTGAAGCTTTCTTT; cdr3_aa: CASSHGTGGNTEAFF; clone_size: many; d_call: TRBD1; v_call: TRBV11-1; j_call: TRBJ1-1
cdr3_nt: TGCAGTGCTAGAGATCTCCCCCAGGACGCCTACGAGCAGTACTTC; cdr3_aa: CSARDLPQDAYEQYF; clone_size: many; d_call: NA; v_call: TRBV20-1; j_call: TRBJ2-7
cdr3_nt: TGTGCCAGCAGCCAAGCTGTTTACTCCTACGAGCAGTACTTC; cdr3_aa: CASSQAVYSYEQYF; clone_size: NA; d_call: NA; v_call: TRBV3-1; j_call: TRBJ2-7
cdr3_nt: TGTGCCAGCAGCTTAGCGGGGACAGGGGGTAGGAGCAATCAGCCCCAGCATTTT; cdr3_aa: CASSLAGTGGRSNQPQHF; clone_size: many; d_call: TRBD1; v_call: TRBV7-2; j_call: TRBJ1-5
cdr3_nt: TGTGCCAGCAGCTGGGACAGGGGTAAAGCTTTCTTT; cdr3_aa: CASSWDRGKAFF; clone_size: few; d_call: TRBD1; v_call: TRBV12-3/TRBV12-4; j_call: TRBJ1-1
cdr3_nt: TGTGCCAGCAGTTCCCCGGCGAGGGGGAATACGCAGTATTTT; cdr3_aa: CASSSPARGNTQYF; clone_size: NA; d_call: NA; v_call: TRBV6-2/TRBV6-3; j_call: TRBJ2-3
cdr3_nt: TGTGCCAGCAGTAAAGCGGGCAGCACAGATACGCAGTATTTT; cdr3_aa: CASSKAGSTDTQYF; clone_size: many; d_call: NA; v_call: TRBV6-4; j_call: TRBJ2-3
cdr3_nt: TGTGCCAGCAGTCCTTTGCTCGGACAGGCTAATGAAAAACTGTTTTTT; cdr3_aa: CASSPLLGQANEKLFF; clone_size: many; d_call: TRBD1; v_call: TRBV12-3/TRBV12-4; j_call: TRBJ1-4
cdr3_nt: TGTGCCATCAGTGAGGGCTCTCCAAGAGGGCAGTACTTC; cdr3_aa: CAISEGSPRGQYF; clone_size: many; d_call: NA; v_call: TRBV10-3; j_call: TRBJ2-5
cdr3_nt: TGTGCCAGCAGCTTGGGGCGGGAGGGCCGCCGGTCGTTTCGGGAGGGAGATACGCAGTATTTT; cdr3_aa: CASSLGREGRRSFREGDTQYF; clone_size: few; d_call: TRBD2; v_call: TRBV11-2; j_call: TRBJ2-3
cdr3_nt: TGTGCCAGTAGTATAGAGGGACTAGCGGGACCCTTCTCCTACGAGCAGTACTTC; cdr3_aa: CASSIEGLAGPFSYEQYF; clone_size: few; d_call: TRBD2; v_call: TRBV19; j_call: TRBJ2-7
cdr3_nt: TGTGCCAGCAGTCCGGCCACAAAGAGTTCCAACACTGAAGCTTTCTTT; cdr3_aa: CASSPATKSSNTEAFF; clone_size: NA; d_call: NA; v_call: TRBV6-1; j_call: TRBJ1-1
cdr3_nt: TGTGCCAGCAAGAACAACAGGTCCTTCCAAGAGACCCAGTACTTC; cdr3_aa: CASKNNRSFQETQYF; clone_size: NA; d_call: NA; v_call: TRBV11-2; j_call: TRBJ2-5
cdr3_nt: TGTGCCACCAGCAGAGATGGGAAGAGTTTTCAGCCCCAGCATTTT; cdr3_aa: CATSRDGKSFQPQHF; clone_size: few; d_call: NA; v_call: TRBV15; j_call: TRBJ1-5
cdr3_nt: TGTGCCAGCAGCCAAGAGGGCCTTTTCATTGGGCTAGCGGGAGGTAATGAGCAGTTCTTC; cdr3_aa: CASSQEGLFIGLAGGNEQFF; clone_size: few; d_call: TRBD2; v_call: TRBV3-1; j_call: TRBJ2-1
cdr3_nt: TGTGCCAGCACAGCGAGGACGTCAGATACGCAGTATTTT; cdr3_aa: CASTARTSDTQYF; clone_size: many; d_call: NA; v_call: TRBV12-3/TRBV12-4; j_call: TRBJ2-3
cdr3_nt: TGCGCCAGCAGCCGAGACCAAGGGCCCCTTGAAGCTTTCTTT; cdr3_aa: CASSRDQGPLEAFF; clone_size: NA; d_call: NA; v_call: TRBV4-1; j_call: TRBJ1-1
cdr3_nt: TGCGCCAGCAGTGAGTTACCTGAATATGGACTAGCGGGAGGAAATGAGCAGTTCTTC; cdr3_aa: CASSELPEYGLAGGNEQFF; clone_size: few; d_call: TRBD2; v_call: TRBV10-1; j_call: TRBJ2-1
cdr3_nt: TGTGCCAGTAGTATAGACGGGGTAGGCGGCACTGAAGCTTTCTTT; cdr3_aa: CASSIDGVGGTEAFF; clone_size: many; d_call: NA; v_call: TRBV19; j_call: TRBJ1-1
cdr3_nt: TGTGCCAGCAGCCATCCCGGGACAGCGTACCAAGAGACCCAGTACTTC; cdr3_aa: CASSHPGTAYQETQYF; clone_size: NA; d_call: TRBD1; v_call: TRBV3-1; j_call: TRBJ2-5
cdr3_nt: TGTGCCAGCAGGGGGATGACAGGAACCGGGGAGCTGTTTTTT; cdr3_aa: CASRGMTGTGELFF; clone_size: few; d_call: NA; v_call: TRBV12-3/TRBV12-4; j_call: TRBJ2-2
cdr3_nt: TGTGCCAGCAGCCCTACGGACAGGCGATACAATGAGCAGTTCTTC; cdr3_aa: CASSPTDRRYNEQFF; clone_size: NA; d_call: TRBD1; v_call: TRBV7-9; j_call: TRBJ2-1
cdr3_nt: TGCGCCAGCGGAGAATGGACAGGGCGGATCCAAGAGACCCAGTACTTC; cdr3_aa: CASGEWTGRIQETQYF; clone_size: NA; d_call: TRBD1; v_call: TRBV5-1; j_call: TRBJ2-5
cdr3_nt: TGTGCCATCAGTCGGGCCCCGAGCGGTGAAAAACTGTTTTTT; cdr3_aa: CAISRAPSGEKLFF; clone_size: few; d_call: NA; v_call: TRBV10-3; j_call: TRBJ1-4
cdr3_nt: TGTGCCAGCAGTAGTAAGACACGCACCTACGAGCAGTACTTC; cdr3_aa: CASSSKTRTYEQYF; clone_size: many; d_call: NA; v_call: TRBV6-1; j_call: TRBJ2-7
cdr3_nt: TGTGCCAGCAGTGAGGTAGGCGCCTACGAGCAGTACTTC; cdr3_aa: CASSEVGAYEQYF; clone_size: many; d_call: NA; v_call: TRBV2; j_call: TRBJ2-7
cdr3_nt: TGTGCCAGCAGCTCTGGACCGGGAGTGAGCTCCTACGAGCAGTACTTC; cdr3_aa: CASSSGPGVSSYEQYF; clone_size: NA; d_call: NA; v_call: TRBV7-8; j_call: TRBJ2-7
cdr3_nt: TGTGCCACCAGCAGAGGAGGGACTAGCCGGGAGACCCAGTACTTC; cdr3_aa: CATSRGGTSRETQYF; clone_size: many; d_call: TRBD2; v_call: TRBV15; j_call: TRBJ2-5
cdr3_nt: TGCGCCAGCAGCCAAGAAGCGGTGGGACAGGGCAGGAATTCACCCCTCCACTTT; cdr3_aa: CASSQEAVGQGRNSPLHF; clone_size: few; d_call: TRBD1; v_call: TRBV4-3; j_call: TRBJ1-6